This T cell receptor (beta chain) was sequenced during a study of shared clonotypes between healthy human individuals. Study background: Aged 18 to 49, the donors were a couple of women and a few men.

CDR3 length: 15 residues. Germline V gene lookup returns CDR1 SGHVS and CDR2 FQNEAQ. V lost 5 bases to trimming and J lost 0 bases, with 10 bases between them. TCRdb's copy holds only in-frame clones and misses some; the assay was immunoSEQ multiplex PCR. Of over a million clones listed, 70% to 80% were seen once; the top ten hold more than 0.55%. Splitting the CD4+ cells yielded a CD45RA+ naive subset and a CD45RA-negative memory subset. Material: memory CD4+ T cells from PBMCs. Regarding subset: CD45RA-negative fraction. The chain employs TRBV7-8 and TRBJ1-4, with D unclear. The receptor was isolated from a man between 18 and 35 years old in good health. Some clones in this sample may be carry-over from other donors' samples. The CDR3 DNA follows: TGTGCCAGCAGCCCCCCCGGGACAACTAATGAAAAACTGTTTTTT. This gives the protein CASSPPGTTNEKLFF.